A single T cell receptor beta chain is shown here with its context. This sample is part of a study of blood T cell repertoires in COVID-19. Study summary: COVID-19 samples collected from the United States, Italy and Spain covered acute and convalescent phases.

Authors' processing steps: The authors estimated nucleated cell counts from reference gene primer amplification. Method: immunoSEQ multiplex PCR; TCRdb's copy keeps in-frame clones and lacks some. V, J and clone size were drawn from that table, and D and trimming were deduced from the DNA. The repertoire includes roughly 75,000 clones, over 65% of them detected once, and about 0.87% sits in the top ten. The CDR3 has 15 amino acids. The ends lost 0 bases at V and 3 bases at J; junction bases unmatched: 3. Germline V gene sequence: CDR1 SGDLS, CDR2 YYNGEE. Sequences were obtained from peripheral blood. The chain has TRBV9 and TRBJ1-1; 9 positions match TRBD1. The sequence was obtained from a woman in her sixties or seventies with acute or convalescent COVID-19. As DNA, the CDR3 is TGTGCCAGCAGCGTAGAGGACAGGGGTTACACTGAAGCTTTCTTT. It translates to CASSVEDRGYTEAFF.